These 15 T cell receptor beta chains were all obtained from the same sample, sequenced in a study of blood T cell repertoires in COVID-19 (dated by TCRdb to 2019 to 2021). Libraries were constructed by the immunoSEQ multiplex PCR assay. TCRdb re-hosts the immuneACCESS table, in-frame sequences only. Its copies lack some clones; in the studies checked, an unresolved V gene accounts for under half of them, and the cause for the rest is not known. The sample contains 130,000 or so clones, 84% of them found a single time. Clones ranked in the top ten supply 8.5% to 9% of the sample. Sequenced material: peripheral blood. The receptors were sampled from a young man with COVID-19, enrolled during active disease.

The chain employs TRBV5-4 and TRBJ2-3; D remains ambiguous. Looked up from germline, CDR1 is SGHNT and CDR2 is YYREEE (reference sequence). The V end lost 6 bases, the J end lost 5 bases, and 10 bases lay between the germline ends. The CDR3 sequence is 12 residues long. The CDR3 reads CASNPPGDTQYF. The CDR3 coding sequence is TGTGCCAGCAACCCCCCGGGAGATACGCAGTATTTT.

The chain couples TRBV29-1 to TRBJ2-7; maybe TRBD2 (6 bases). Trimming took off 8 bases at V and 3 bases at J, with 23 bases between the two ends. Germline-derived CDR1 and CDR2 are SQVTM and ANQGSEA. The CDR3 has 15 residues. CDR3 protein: CSPKHPGLHRYEQYF. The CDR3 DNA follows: TGCAGCCCCAAACACCCGGGACTCCACCGCTACGAGCAGTACTTC.

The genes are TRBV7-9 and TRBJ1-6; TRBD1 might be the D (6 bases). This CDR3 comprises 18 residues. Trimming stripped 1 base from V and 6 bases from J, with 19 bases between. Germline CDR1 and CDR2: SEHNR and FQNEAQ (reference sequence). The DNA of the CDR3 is TGTGCCAGCAGCTTAGGTTCGATGGGGGAAGGGGGTAATTCACCCCTCCACTTT. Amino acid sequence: CASSLGSMGEGGNSPLHF.

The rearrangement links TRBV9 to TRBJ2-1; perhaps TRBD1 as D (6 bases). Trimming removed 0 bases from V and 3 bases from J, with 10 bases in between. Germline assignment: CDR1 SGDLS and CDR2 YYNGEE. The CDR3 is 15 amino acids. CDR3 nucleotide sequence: TGTGCCAGCAGCGTAGAGGGGGACAACTACAATGAGCAGTTCTTC. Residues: CASSVEGDNYNEQFF.

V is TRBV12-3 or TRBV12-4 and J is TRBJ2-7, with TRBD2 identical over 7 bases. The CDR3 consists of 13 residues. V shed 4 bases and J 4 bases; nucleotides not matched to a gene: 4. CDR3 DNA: TGTGCCAGCAGTTCCGGGACTAATTACGAGCAGTACTTC. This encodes CASSSGTNYEQYF.

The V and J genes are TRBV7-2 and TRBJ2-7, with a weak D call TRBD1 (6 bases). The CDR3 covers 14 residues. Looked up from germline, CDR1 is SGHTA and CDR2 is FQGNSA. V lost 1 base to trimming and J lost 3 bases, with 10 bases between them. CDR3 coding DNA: TGTGCCAGCAGCTTAGGGTACAGGGACTACGAGCAGTACTTC. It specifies CASSLGYRDYEQYF. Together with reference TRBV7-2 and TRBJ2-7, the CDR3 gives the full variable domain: GAGVSQSPSNKVTEKGKDVELRCDPISGHTALYWYRQSLGQGLEFLIYFQGNSAPDKSGLPSDRFSAERTGGSVSTLTIQRTQQEDSAVYLCASSLGYRDYEQYFGPGTRLTVT.

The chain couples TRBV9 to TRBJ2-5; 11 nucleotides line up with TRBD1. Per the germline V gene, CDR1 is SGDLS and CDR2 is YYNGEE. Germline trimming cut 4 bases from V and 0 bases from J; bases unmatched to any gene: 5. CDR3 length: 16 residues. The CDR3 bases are TGTGCCAGCAGCTCCGGACAGGGGGCTAACCAAGAGACCCAGTACTTC. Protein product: CASSSGQGANQETQYF.

In DNA, the CDR3 is TGTGCCAGCAGCTTAAGGGAGACTGAAGCTTTCTTT. It translates to CASSLRETEAFF. The chain recombines TRBV7-9 with TRBJ1-1; D is unclear. Trimming stripped 2 bases from V and 5 bases from J, with 6 bases between. CDR1 and CDR2 (germline): SEHNR, FQNEAQ (reference sequence). The CDR3 extends over 12 amino acids.

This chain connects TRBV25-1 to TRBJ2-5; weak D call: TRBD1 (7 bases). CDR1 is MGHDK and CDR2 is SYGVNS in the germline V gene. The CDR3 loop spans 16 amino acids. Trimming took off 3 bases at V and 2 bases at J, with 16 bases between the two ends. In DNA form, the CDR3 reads TGTGCCAGCAGTGAGGGGGCAGGGGGGAATCAAGAGACCCAGTACTTC. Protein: CASSEGAGGNQETQYF.

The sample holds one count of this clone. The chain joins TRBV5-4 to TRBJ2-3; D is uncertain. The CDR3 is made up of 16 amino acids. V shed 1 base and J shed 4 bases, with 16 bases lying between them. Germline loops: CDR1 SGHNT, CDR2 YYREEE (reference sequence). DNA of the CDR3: TGTGCCAGCAGCTTGTTGAGTTTTACTTCGGCAGATACGCAGTATTTT. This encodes CASSLLSFTSADTQYF.

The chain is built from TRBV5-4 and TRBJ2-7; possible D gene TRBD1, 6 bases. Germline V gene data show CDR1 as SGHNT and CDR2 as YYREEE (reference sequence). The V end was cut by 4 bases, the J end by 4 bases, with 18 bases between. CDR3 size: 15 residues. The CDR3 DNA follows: TGTGCCAGCAGCCAAGGAGACAGGAGGAGTTACGAGCAGTACTTC. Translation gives CASSQGDRRSYEQYF.

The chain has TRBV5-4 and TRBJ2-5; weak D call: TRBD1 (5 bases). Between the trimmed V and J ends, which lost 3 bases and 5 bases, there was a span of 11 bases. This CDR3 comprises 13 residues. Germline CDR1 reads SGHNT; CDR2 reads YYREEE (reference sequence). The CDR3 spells CASSYTGLETQYF. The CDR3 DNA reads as TGTGCCAGCAGCTACACAGGATTGGAGACCCAGTACTTC.

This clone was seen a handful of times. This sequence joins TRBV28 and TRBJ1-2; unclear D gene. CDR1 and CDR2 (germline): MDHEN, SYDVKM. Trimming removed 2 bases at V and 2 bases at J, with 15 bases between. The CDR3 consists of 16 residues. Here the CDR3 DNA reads TGTGCCAGCAGTTTAAAAGGGAGTCGGGTCAACTATGGCTACACCTTC. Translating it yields CASSLKGSRVNYGYTF.

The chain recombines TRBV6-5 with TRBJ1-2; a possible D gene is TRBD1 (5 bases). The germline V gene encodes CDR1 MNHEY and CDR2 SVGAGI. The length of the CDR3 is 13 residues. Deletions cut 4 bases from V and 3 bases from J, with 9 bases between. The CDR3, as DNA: TGTGCCAGCAGTTCGCAGGGTGACTATGGCTACACCTTC. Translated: CASSSQGDYGYTF.

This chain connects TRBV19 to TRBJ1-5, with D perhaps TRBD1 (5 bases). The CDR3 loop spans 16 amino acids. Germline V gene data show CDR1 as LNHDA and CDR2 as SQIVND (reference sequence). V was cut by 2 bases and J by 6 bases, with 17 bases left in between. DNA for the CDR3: TGTGCCAGTAGTATATTCGGGGGACGTCCCAGTCAGCCCCAGCATTTT. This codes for CASSIFGGRPSQPQHF.